Reported below is one TCR beta chain. Using immunoSEQ multiplex PCR, the repertoire was profiled, and TCRdb retains in-frame clones only, with some absent. Of a few hundred thousand clones listed, more than 75% are singletons. The data derive from a study of blood T cell repertoires in COVID-19. The source is a woman between 55 and 75 years old with COVID-19, enrolled during active disease. The specimen was peripheral blood.

The CDR3 nucleotides read TGCAGCGGCCGGGACAGGGGATACCAAGAGACCCAGTACTTC. Residues: CSGRDRGYQETQYF. This rearrangement joins TRBV29-1 to TRBJ2-5; 10 bases map to TRBD1. Germline V gene sequence: CDR1 SQVTM, CDR2 ANQGSEA. The V gene end was trimmed by 7 bases and the J gene end by 0 bases; junction bases not matched to a gene: 5. This CDR3 is 14 amino acids long. The full variable domain, in which reference TRBV29-1 and TRBJ2-5 provide the parts outside the CDR3, is SAVISQKPSRDICQRGTSLTIQCQVDSQVTMMFWYRQQPGQSLTLIATANQGSEATYESGFVIDKFPISRPNLTFSTLTVSNMSPEDSSIYLCSGRDRGYQETQYFGPGTRLLVL.